Below, 12 T cell receptor beta chains from the same sample are listed, as sequenced in a study of blood T cell repertoires in COVID-19. Clones were sequenced by immunoSEQ multiplex PCR, and TCRdb holds only the in-frame ones, with some missing. The sample comprises over 70,000 clones, 80% to 90% of which are singletons, and about a sixth rests with the top ten. The sequencing input was peripheral blood. All receptors derive from a human donor in a cohort sampled during active COVID-19.

The chain couples TRBV27 to TRBJ1-4, with 8 positions matching TRBD1. V was pared by 10 bases and J by 4 bases, with 5 bases of the junction left unmatched. This CDR3 region has 13 residues. Germline V lookup: CDR1 MNHEY, CDR2 SMNVEV (reference sequence). CDR3 DNA sequence: TGTGCCACAGGACAGGGAGGTAATGAAAAACTGTTTTTT. Translation gives CATGQGGNEKLFF.

The CDR3 is CAISASGSFREQFF. CDR3 sequence (DNA): TGTGCCATCTCAGCTAGCGGGAGTTTCAGGGAGCAGTTCTTC. J is TRBJ2-1 and V is TRBV28; 10 bases agree with TRBD2. Germline V gene data show CDR1 as MDHEN and CDR2 as SYDVKM. V was pared by 10 bases and J by 10 bases, with 13 bases of the junction left unmatched. The CDR3 runs 14 residues.

J is TRBJ2-3 and V is TRBV18; D not resolved. Germline V gives CDR1 KGHSH, CDR2 LQKENI. Trimming stripped 6 bases from V and 4 bases from J, with 11 bases between. This CDR3 is 13 amino acids long. CDR3 loop: CASSPAGSDTQYF. As DNA, the CDR3 is TGTGCCAGCTCGCCCGCCGGGTCAGATACGCAGTATTTT.

This sequence joins TRBV7-8 and TRBJ1-6; D not certain. Deletions cut 6 bases from V and 9 bases from J, with 15 bases between. The CDR3 is made up of 14 amino acids. Germline CDR1 SGHVS, CDR2 FQNEAQ. CDR3 bases: TGTGCCAGCAGACCCGGGCGAGCGGTTTCACCCCTCCACTTT. It translates to CASRPGRAVSPLHF.

The V gene is TRBV11-3, the J gene TRBJ2-2, with D perhaps TRBD2 (5 bases). CDR3 size: 13 residues. The ends were cut back, 3 bases at V and 5 bases at J, with 7 bases in the middle. The germline CDR1 and CDR2 sequences are SGHNT and YENEEA. This CDR3 reads CASSLRETGELFF. In DNA form, the CDR3 reads TGTGCCAGCAGCTTGAGGGAAACCGGGGAGCTGTTTTTT. Filled out from reference TRBV11-3 and TRBJ2-2, the complete variable domain reads EAGVVQSPRYKIIEKKQPVAFWCNPISGHNTLYWYLQNLGQGPELLIRYENEEAVDDSQLPKDRFSAERLKGVDSTLKIQPAELGDSAVYLCASSLRETGELFFGEGSRLTVL.

This chain connects TRBV14 to TRBJ2-7; 11 bases line up with TRBD1. The CDR3 runs to 14 residues. Germline V gives CDR1 SGHDN, CDR2 FVKESK. The V segment lost 6 bases and the J segment 3 bases; nucleotides outside the gene matches: 4. CDR3 nucleotide sequence: TGTGCCAGCAGGCCCGGGACAGGGGGCTACGAGCAGTACTTC. Its translation: CASRPGTGGYEQYF.

This clone was detected only once. DNA of the CDR3: TGTGCCAGCAGTTTTTGGAGGGGAGGCACAGATACGCAGTATTTT. It specifies CASSFWRGGTDTQYF. This rearrangement joins TRBV6-5 to TRBJ2-3, with D possibly matching TRBD2 (6 bases). Germline V gene lookup returns CDR1 MNHEY and CDR2 SVGAGI. V lost 4 bases and J lost 1, with 12 bases in between. The CDR3 extends over 15 amino acids.

V gene TRBV15 combines with J gene TRBJ2-2; D is ambiguous. Deletions cut 0 bases from V and 4 bases from J, with 6 bases between. The CDR3 covers 14 residues. The germline CDR1 and CDR2 sequences are LNHNV and YYDKDF (reference sequence). CDR3 sequence (DNA): TGTGCCACCAGCAGAGACTTGAGCACCGGGGAGCTGTTTTTT. Residues: CATSRDLSTGELFF.

This chain joins TRBV4-3 and TRBJ2-3, with D unclear. The CDR3 consists of 16 residues. The germline gives CDR1 LGHNA, CDR2 YSLEER. Deletions cut 0 bases from V and 7 bases from J, with 17 bases between. The CDR3 nucleotides are TGCGCCAGCAGCCAAGATTCAACTGTGATATTTAATACGCAGTATTTT. Its translation is CASSQDSTVIFNTQYF.

This chain uses TRBV5-1 with TRBJ1-2, with 9 bases matching TRBD1. This CDR3 spans 16 amino acids. The ends lost 0 bases at V and 1 base at J; junction bases unmatched: 4. From germline, CDR1 is SGHRS and CDR2 YFSETQ. CDR3 nucleotide sequence: TGCGCCAGCAGCTTGGACGGGACAGGGTATAACTATGGCTACACCTTC. Protein: CASSLDGTGYNYGYTF.

The chain carries TRBV28 and TRBJ2-1, with 7 bases fitting TRBD2. V was clipped by 6 bases and J by 5 bases; unmatched bases: 10. The CDR3 has 15 amino acids. Per germline, CDR1 MDHEN and CDR2 SYDVKM. The chain's CDR3 is CASSAAGSINNEQFF. For the CDR3, the DNA is TGTGCCAGCAGCGCAGCGGGGAGTATTAACAATGAGCAGTTCTTC.

This clone was counted a few times. This sequence joins TRBV5-1 and TRBJ2-1; D possibly corresponds to TRBD2 (5 bases). Germline V lookup: CDR1 SGHRS, CDR2 YFSETQ. The CDR3 loop spans 13 amino acids. Trimming pared 4 bases from V and 8 bases from J, leaving 13 bases between. The CDR3 protein is CASSEPPGDEQFF. The CDR3 DNA follows: TGCGCCAGCAGCGAACCCCCCGGGGATGAGCAGTTCTTC.